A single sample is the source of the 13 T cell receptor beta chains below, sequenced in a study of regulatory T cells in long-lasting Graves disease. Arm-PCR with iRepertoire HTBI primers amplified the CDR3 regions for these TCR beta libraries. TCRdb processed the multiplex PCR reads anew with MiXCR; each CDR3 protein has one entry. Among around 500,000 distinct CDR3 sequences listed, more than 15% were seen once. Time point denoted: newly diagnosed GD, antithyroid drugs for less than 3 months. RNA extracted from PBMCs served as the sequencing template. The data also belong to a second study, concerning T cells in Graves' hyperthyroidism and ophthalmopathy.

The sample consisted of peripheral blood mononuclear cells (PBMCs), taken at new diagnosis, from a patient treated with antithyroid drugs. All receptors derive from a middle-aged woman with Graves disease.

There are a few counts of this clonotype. The CDR3 loop reads CASSPPQRIYNEQFF. The CDR3, as DNA: TGTGCCAGCTCACCACCGCAACGGATCTACAATGAGCAGTTCTTC. V usage is TRBV18 and J usage is TRBJ2-1; no reliable D call. CDR1 KGHSH and CDR2 LQKENI come from the germline V gene. The V end lost 0 bases, the J end lost 3 bases, and 9 bases lay between the germline ends. There are 15 residues in the CDR3.

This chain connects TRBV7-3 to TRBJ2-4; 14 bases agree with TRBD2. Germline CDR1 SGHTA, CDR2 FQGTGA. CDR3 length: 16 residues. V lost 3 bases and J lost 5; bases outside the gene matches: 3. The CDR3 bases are TGTGCCAGCAGCTTGGGACTAGCGGGGGAACAAAACATTCAGTACTTC. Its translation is CASSLGLAGEQNIQYF. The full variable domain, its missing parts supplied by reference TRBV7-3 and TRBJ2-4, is GAGVSQTPSNKVTEKGKYVELRCDPISGHTALYWYRQSLGQGPEFLIYFQGTGAADDSGLPNDRFFAVRPEGSVSTLKIQRTERGDSAVYLCASSLGLAGEQNIQYFGAGTRLSVL.

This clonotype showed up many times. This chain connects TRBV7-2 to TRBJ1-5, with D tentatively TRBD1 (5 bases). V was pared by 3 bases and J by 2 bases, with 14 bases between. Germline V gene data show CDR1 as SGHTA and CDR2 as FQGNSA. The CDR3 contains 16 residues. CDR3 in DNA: TGTGCCAGCAGCTTCAGCCAGGGAGTAGGCAATCAGCCCCAGCATTTT. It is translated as CASSFSQGVGNQPQHF.

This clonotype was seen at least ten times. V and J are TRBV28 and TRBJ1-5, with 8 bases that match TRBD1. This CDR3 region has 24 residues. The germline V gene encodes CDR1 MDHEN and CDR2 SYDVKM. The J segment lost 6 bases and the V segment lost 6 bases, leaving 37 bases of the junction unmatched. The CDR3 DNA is TGTGCCAGCAGGTACTTCCACGGCTTAAACCCGTTTCGGTCAGTCCAGGGGGCCTGTCAGCCCCAGCATTTT. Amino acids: CASRYFHGLNPFRSVQGACQPQHF.

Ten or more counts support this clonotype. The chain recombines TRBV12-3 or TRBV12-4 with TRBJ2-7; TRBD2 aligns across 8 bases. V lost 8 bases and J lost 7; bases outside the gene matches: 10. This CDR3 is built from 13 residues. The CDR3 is CASFRGGDKEQYF. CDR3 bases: TGTGCCAGCTTTCGGGGGGGAGATAAGGAGCAGTACTTC.

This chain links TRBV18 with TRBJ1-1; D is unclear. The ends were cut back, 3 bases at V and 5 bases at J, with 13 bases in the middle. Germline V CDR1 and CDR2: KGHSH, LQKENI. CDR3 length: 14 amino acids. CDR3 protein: CASSPHPVGTEAFF. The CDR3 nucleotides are TGTGCCAGCTCACCCCACCCTGTGGGAACTGAAGCTTTCTTT.

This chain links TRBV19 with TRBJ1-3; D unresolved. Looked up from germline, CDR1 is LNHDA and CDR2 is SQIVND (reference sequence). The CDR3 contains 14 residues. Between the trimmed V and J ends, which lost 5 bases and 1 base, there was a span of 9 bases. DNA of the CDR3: TGTGCCAGTAGTCGAGCTGGGTCTGGAAACACCATATATTTT. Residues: CASSRAGSGNTIYF.

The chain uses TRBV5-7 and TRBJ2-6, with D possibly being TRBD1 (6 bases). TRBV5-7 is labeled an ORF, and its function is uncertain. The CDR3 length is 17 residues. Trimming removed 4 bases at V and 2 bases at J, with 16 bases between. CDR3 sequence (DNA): TGTGCCAGCAGCCAGTGGACAGACCCCGCTGGGGCCAACGTCCTGACTTTC. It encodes CASSQWTDPAGANVLTF.

CDR3 DNA: TGCGCCAGCAGCCAAGCGGGCGGGGGGGCCCTTTTCTCGGCTGAGCAGTTCTTC. Its protein product is CASSQAGGGALFSAEQFF. The V and J genes are TRBV4-1 and TRBJ2-1; 9 bases line up with TRBD2. The CDR3 is 18 amino acids. CDR1 and CDR2 from the germline V gene are MGHRA and YSYEKL. V shed 1 base, J shed 9 bases, and the junction held 16 bases outside the gene matches.

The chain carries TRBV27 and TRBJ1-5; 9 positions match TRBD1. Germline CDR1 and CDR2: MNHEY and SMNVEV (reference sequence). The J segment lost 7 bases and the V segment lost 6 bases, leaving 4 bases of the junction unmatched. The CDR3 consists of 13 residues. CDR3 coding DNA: TGTGCCAGCAGCTACAGGGGGCACCAGCCCCAGCATTTT. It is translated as CASSYRGHQPQHF.

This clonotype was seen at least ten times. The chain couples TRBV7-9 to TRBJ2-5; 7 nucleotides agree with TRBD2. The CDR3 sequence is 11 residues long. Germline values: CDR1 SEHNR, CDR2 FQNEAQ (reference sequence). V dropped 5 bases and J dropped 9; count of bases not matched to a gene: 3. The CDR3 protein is CASSAREAQYF. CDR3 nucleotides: TGTGCCAGCAGCGCTCGGGAGGCCCAGTACTTC. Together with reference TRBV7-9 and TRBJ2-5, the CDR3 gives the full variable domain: DTGVSQNPRHKITKRGQNVTFRCDPISEHNRLYWYRQTLGQGPEFLTYFQNEAQLEKSRLLSDRFSAERPKGSFSTLEIQRTEQGDSAMYLCASSAREAQYFGPGTRLLVL.

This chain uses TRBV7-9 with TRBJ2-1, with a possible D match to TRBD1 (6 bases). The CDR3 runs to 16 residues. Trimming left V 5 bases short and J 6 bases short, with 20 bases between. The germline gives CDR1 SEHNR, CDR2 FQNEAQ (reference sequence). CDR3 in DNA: TGTGCCAGCAGCCCCTCAGGGACACGCTTTACCAATGAGCAGTTCTTC. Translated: CASSPSGTRFTNEQFF.

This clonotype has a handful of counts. The CDR3 DNA follows: TGCAGTGCTAGAAATTACCCTAGCGGAACTAGCACAGATACGCAGTATTTT. Its translation is CSARNYPSGTSTDTQYF. J is TRBJ2-3 and V is TRBV20-1, with TRBD2 matching over 7 bases. CDR1 DFQATT and CDR2 SNEGSKA come from the germline V gene (reference sequence). This CDR3 contains 17 residues. V gave up 2 bases and J gave up 0 bases; unmatched junction bases: 11.